These 2 T cell receptor beta chains were sequenced from one sample in a study of blood T cells in healthy people across ages. Through a sample-barcoded 5' primer and a J-beta primer mix, a second PCR was run for roughly 7 to 11 cycles. Using its own MiXCR run on the 5' RACE reads, TCRdb lists one record per CDR3 protein. The sample records under 750,000 distinct CDR3 sequences, around half being singletons. Input material: blood. These receptor sequences come from an elderly man in good health.

V usage is TRBV6-2 or TRBV6-3 and J usage is TRBJ2-1, with D tentatively TRBD1 (5 bases). This CDR3 is 13 amino acids long. V lost 8 bases and J lost 4, with 12 bases in between. From germline, CDR1 is MNHEY and CDR2 SVGEGT. DNA for the CDR3: TGTGCCAGCGCCCAGGGTGGTTACAATGAGCAGTTCTTC. Translated: CASAQGGYNEQFF.

The V call is TRBV6-5, the J call TRBJ1-5; D is undetermined. The CDR3 runs 16 residues. The germline V gene encodes CDR1 MNHEY and CDR2 SVGAGI. The V end lost 5 bases, the J end lost 1 base, and 15 bases lay between the germline ends. The CDR3 reads CASSRNQRASNQPQHF. CDR3 DNA: TGTGCCAGCAGTCGCAATCAGAGGGCCAGCAATCAGCCCCAGCATTTT.